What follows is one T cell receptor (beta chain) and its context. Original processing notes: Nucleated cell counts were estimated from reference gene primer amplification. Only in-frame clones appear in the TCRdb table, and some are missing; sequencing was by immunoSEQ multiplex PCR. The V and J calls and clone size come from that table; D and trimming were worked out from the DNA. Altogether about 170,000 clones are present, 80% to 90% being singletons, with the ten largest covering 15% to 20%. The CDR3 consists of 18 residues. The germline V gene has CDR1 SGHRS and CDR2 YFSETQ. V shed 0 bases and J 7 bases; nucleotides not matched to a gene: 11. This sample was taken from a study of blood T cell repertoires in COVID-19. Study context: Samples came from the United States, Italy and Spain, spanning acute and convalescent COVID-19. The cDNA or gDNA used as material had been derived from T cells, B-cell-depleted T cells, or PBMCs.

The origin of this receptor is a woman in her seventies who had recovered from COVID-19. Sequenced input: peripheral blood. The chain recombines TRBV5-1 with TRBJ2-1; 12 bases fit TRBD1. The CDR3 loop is CASSLAGRGQGARNEQFF. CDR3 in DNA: TGCGCCAGCAGCTTGGCCGGCCGGGGACAGGGGGCGAGAAATGAGCAGTTCTTC.